This TCR beta chain derives from a study of OX40 agonist ivuxolimab in advanced cancers. Libraries were prepared by immunoSEQ multiplex PCR; TCRdb keeps only in-frame clonotypes and omits some of them. The table lists fewer than 30,000 clones, around 90% of them singletons. As concerns this clone: Its antigen is still unknown.

Germline loops: CDR1 SEHNR, CDR2 FQNEAQ (reference sequence). V was pared by 4 bases and J by 7 bases, with 5 bases of the junction left unmatched. This CDR3 is built from 13 residues. Study conclusions and caveats: Expansion of clones was among the lowest in partial responders at 0.1-3.0 mg/kg.

The sequence was collected from an adult with an advanced solid tumor such as melanoma, head and neck, liver or kidney cancer. This chain joins TRBV7-9 and TRBJ2-5; TRBD2 matches at 8 bases. The source material was CD4+ or CD8+ T cells sorted from blood, sampled in a trial of the OX40 agonist ivuxolimab. The CDR3 here is CASSSTLAGTQYF. CDR3 nucleotide sequence: TGTGCCAGCAGCTCGACTCTAGCGGGGACCCAGTACTTC.